One and the same sample provided the 27 T cell receptor beta chains below, sequenced in a study of blood T cell repertoires in COVID-19 (dated by TCRdb to about 2020). Preparation of the library involved the immunoSEQ multiplex PCR assay. The immuneACCESS repertoire file appears here via TCRdb, limited to in-frame rearrangements. These files lack a portion of the clones; in checked studies, under half of the deficit traces to unresolved V genes, and the cause of the others is not known. The sample table shows about 210,000 clones, and 84% are seen once. The ten largest account for around 7.8% of the sample. Sequenced: peripheral blood. All receptors derive from a woman of 80 years or more with COVID-19, enrolled during active disease.

The chain couples TRBV9 to TRBJ1-2; D may be TRBD1 (5 bases). Trimming cost V 3 bases and J 4 bases, with 10 bases left between them. Germline lookup yields CDR1 SGDLS and CDR2 YYNGEE. The CDR3 contains 13 residues. The chain's CDR3 is CASSAGGSYGYTF. In DNA form, the CDR3 reads TGTGCCAGCAGCGCGGGGGGGAGCTATGGCTACACCTTC.

This chain links TRBV5-1 with TRBJ2-3; 7 nucleotides match TRBD2. Germline values: CDR1 SGHRS, CDR2 YFSETQ. The CDR3 runs to 15 residues. The junction had 11 bases not matched to a gene; V was cut back by 4 bases and J by 6 bases. In DNA, the CDR3 is TGCGCCAGCAGCGTCCGGGACTACACATCTGATACGCAGTATTTT. Translated, it gives CASSVRDYTSDTQYF.

This clone was seen only once. The chain recombines TRBV11-2 with TRBJ1-4; 9 bases map to TRBD1. The trim removed 5 bases at V and 6 bases at J, leaving 4 bases unmatched. From germline, CDR1 is SGHAT and CDR2 FQNNGV. The CDR3 is made up of 14 amino acids. CDR3 sequence (DNA): TGTGCCAGCAGCCCGCGGACAGGGGATGAAAAACTGTTTTTT. Translation gives CASSPRTGDEKLFF.

This chain uses TRBV5-4 with TRBJ1-1, with TRBD1 matching 7 bases. Germline V gives CDR1 SGHNT, CDR2 YYREEE (reference sequence). Losses at the gene ends were 0 bases for V and 7 bases for J; bases not matched to a gene: 12. The CDR3 contains 16 residues. DNA for the CDR3: TGTGCCAGCAGCTTGGCAGGGGGGTACACTCTGAGTGAAGCTTTCTTT. Protein: CASSLAGGYTLSEAFF.

This clone has more than one count but fewer than ten. The chain employs TRBV6-5 and TRBJ2-7; tentative D call: TRBD1 (6 bases). CDR1 and CDR2 from the germline V gene are MNHEY and SVGAGI. The CDR3 runs to 14 residues. Trimming cost V 9 bases and J 4 bases, with 19 bases left between them. The DNA of the CDR3 is TGTGCCAGACCCCCCAGGGGCCTACCATACGAGCAGTACTTC. Its translation is CARPPRGLPYEQYF.

The chain links TRBV7-2 to TRBJ2-1, with 7 bases fitting TRBD2. V trimming: 5 bases; J trimming: 7 bases; junction bases outside the gene matches: 11. The CDR3 has 15 residues. Germline V lookup: CDR1 SGHTA, CDR2 FQGNSA. The CDR3, as DNA: TGTGCCAGCAGCCTTAGCGGGTGGGGTGGTAATGAGCAGTTCTTC. It codes for CASSLSGWGGNEQFF. The complete variable domain, with remaining parts taken from reference TRBV7-2 and TRBJ2-1, reads GAGVSQSPSNKVTEKGKDVELRCDPISGHTALYWYRQSLGQGLEFLIYFQGNSAPDKSGLPSDRFSAERTGGSVSTLTIQRTQQEDSAVYLCASSLSGWGGNEQFFGPGTRLTVL.

This chain connects TRBV28 to TRBJ1-4, with 10 nucleotides matching TRBD1. The V gene's germline CDR1 is MDHEN and CDR2 SYDVKM. J gave up 6 bases and V 6 bases, and 7 bases lay outside the gene matches. This CDR3 is built from 15 residues. The DNA for the CDR3 is TGTGCCAGCAGGACTCCCGGGACAGGGGATGAAAAACTGTTTTTT. Its translation: CASRTPGTGDEKLFF.

The chain uses TRBV9 and TRBJ2-5, with TRBD1 matching over 10 bases. V lost 3 bases, J lost 13 bases, and 6 bases stayed unmatched. In germline, CDR1 is SGDLS, CDR2 YYNGEE. This CDR3 spans 12 amino acids. CDR3 nucleotide sequence: TGTGCCAGCAGCGGGGGACAGGGGCCGGGGTACTTC. It encodes CASSGGQGPGYF.

This rearrangement joins TRBV9 to TRBJ1-2, with D possibly TRBD1 on 6 matching bases. The ends were cut back, 4 bases at V and 5 bases at J, with 15 bases in the middle. Germline assignment: CDR1 SGDLS and CDR2 YYNGEE. The CDR3 totals 14 residues. CDR3 sequence: CASSIPGHLYGYTF. CDR3 nucleotide sequence: TGTGCCAGCAGCATCCCGGGACACCTATATGGCTACACCTTC.

The chain employs TRBV2 and TRBJ2-1; 9 bases map to TRBD2. Germline V lookup: CDR1 SNHLY, CDR2 FYNNEI. The V segment lost 6 bases and the J segment 6 bases; nucleotides outside the gene matches: 9. CDR3 length: 15 amino acids. In DNA form, the CDR3 reads TGTGCCAGCAGAGTAGCGGGGGCTATACTCAATGAGCAGTTCTTC. Protein: CASRVAGAILNEQFF.

The chain uses TRBV6-1 and TRBJ1-2, with D possibly TRBD1 on 5 matching bases. This CDR3 comprises 15 residues. CDR1 MNHNS and CDR2 SASEGT come from the germline V gene. Trimming took off 3 bases at V and 7 bases at J, with 18 bases between the two ends. CDR3 sequence reads: CASSEGLPIYGGYTF. CDR3 nucleotides: TGTGCCAGCAGTGAGGGACTACCCATCTATGGTGGCTACACCTTC.

There are a few counts of this clone. V usage is TRBV5-6 and J usage is TRBJ1-2, with a tentative D call TRBD1 (5 bases). Between the trimmed V and J ends, which lost 0 bases and 7 bases, there was a span of 16 bases. This CDR3 contains 15 residues. Germline assignment: CDR1 SGHDT and CDR2 YYEEEE. CDR3 amino acids: CASSLEGIIGFGYTF. CDR3 in DNA: TGTGCCAGCAGCTTGGAGGGGATCATTGGGTTTGGCTACACCTTC.

This rearrangement joins TRBV5-6 to TRBJ1-5, with TRBD1 matching 11 bases. CDR3 length equals 15 residues. Germline CDR1 SGHDT, CDR2 YYEEEE. The V gene end was trimmed by 4 bases and the J gene end by 7 bases; junction bases not matched to a gene: 7. The CDR3, as DNA: TGTGCCAGCAGCAAAATGGACAGGGGGCTCCAGCCCCAGCATTTT. Translated, it gives CASSKMDRGLQPQHF.

The gene calls are TRBV21-1 and TRBJ2-1; TRBD2 is taken as the D call from the table, unchecked against the DNA. TRBV21-1 is classified as a pseudogene. The CDR3 contains 16 residues. CDR3 nucleotide sequence: TGTGCCAGCAGCATGGTGACTAGCGAAGCCAAGGATGAGCAGTTCTTC. It encodes CASSMVTSEAKDEQFF.

The CDR3 sequence is CASSRRWNTGELFF. The DNA of the CDR3 is TGTGCCAGTAGTAGGAGGTGGAACACCGGGGAGCTGTTTTTT. This chain connects TRBV19 to TRBJ2-2; tentatively, D is TRBD2 (5 bases). Germline loops: CDR1 LNHDA, CDR2 SQIVND (reference sequence). This CDR3 has 14 amino acids. Trimming removed 4 bases from V and 1 base from J, with 7 bases in between.

The CDR3 region is CSVGGTGTDTQYF. CDR3 in DNA: TGCAGCGTTGGAGGGACAGGCACAGATACGCAGTATTTT. The genes are TRBV29-1 and TRBJ2-3, with 7 positions matching TRBD1. V lost 4 bases to trimming and J lost 1 base; unmatched junction nucleotides: 2. The CDR3 is made up of 13 amino acids. Per the germline V gene, CDR1 is SQVTM and CDR2 is ANQGSEA.

The chain joins TRBV4-1 to TRBJ1-1; tentative D call: TRBD1 (6 bases). V was cut by 1 base and J by 0 bases, with 6 bases left in between. Germline CDR1 and CDR2: MGHRA and YSYEKL. The CDR3 length is 14 residues. DNA of the CDR3: TGCGCCAGCAGCCAAGGACAGGTGAACACTGAAGCTTTCTTT. It translates to CASSQGQVNTEAFF.

The chain uses TRBV29-1 and TRBJ1-3; D is possibly TRBD1 (6 bases). This CDR3 has 15 amino acids. The V and J ends lost 5 bases and 0 bases respectively, with 14 bases between them. Per the germline V gene, CDR1 is SQVTM and CDR2 is ANQGSEA. The CDR3 loop reads CSVSAGVNSGNTIYF. As DNA, the CDR3 is TGCAGCGTTTCGGCAGGGGTAAACTCTGGAAACACCATATATTTT.

This chain uses TRBV11-3 with TRBJ2-3; D ambiguous. The length of the CDR3 is 13 residues. Germline V gives CDR1 SGHNT, CDR2 YENEEA. Trimming removed 0 bases from V and 4 bases from J, with 5 bases in between. CDR3 coding DNA: TGTGCCAGCAGCTTAGACTTTCCAGATACGCAGTATTTT. This sequence encodes CASSLDFPDTQYF.

V and J are TRBV6-6 and TRBJ2-7; tentative D call: TRBD2 (6 bases). Germline lookup yields CDR1 MNHNY and CDR2 SVGAGI (reference sequence). Trimming stripped 6 bases from V and 5 bases from J, with 23 bases between. This CDR3 spans 16 amino acids. The CDR3 is CASRRGTQDGLDEQYF. CDR3 sequence (DNA): TGTGCCAGCAGACGAGGGACTCAGGATGGTCTGGACGAGCAGTACTTC.

This clone showed up just a few times. The genes are TRBV6-2 or TRBV6-3 and TRBJ2-7, with 8 bases fitting TRBD1. V lost 0 bases to trimming and J lost 7 bases; unmatched junction nucleotides: 11. Germline V CDR1 and CDR2: MNHEY, SVGEGT. The CDR3 runs 16 residues. The CDR3 coding sequence is TGTGCCAGCAGTTACTCCGGGCAGGGGGCGGCGGGTGAGCAGTACTTC. Residues: CASSYSGQGAAGEQYF.

The chain joins TRBV5-1 to TRBJ2-2, with TRBD2 matching 8 bases. The CDR3 is 15 residues long. With 2 bases clipped from V and 7 bases from J, the junction kept 7 bases outside the gene matches. Germline V gene lookup returns CDR1 SGHRS and CDR2 YFSETQ. This CDR3 reads CASSFQAGDFGELFF. CDR3 bases: TGCGCCAGCAGCTTTCAAGCGGGAGATTTCGGGGAGCTGTTTTTT.

The chain carries TRBV7-2 and TRBJ1-2; D is possibly TRBD1 (5 bases). V lost 1 base and J lost 4, with 19 bases in between. Germline lookup yields CDR1 SGHTA and CDR2 FQGNSA. The CDR3 is 17 amino acids. In DNA form, the CDR3 reads TGTGCCAGCAGCTTAGAGGAGGGGTCCCCGACCCCCTATGGCTACACCTTC. This codes for CASSLEEGSPTPYGYTF.

The J gene is TRBJ2-7, the V gene TRBV3-1 (or the pseudogene TRBV3-2); 12 bases line up with TRBD2. CDR1 and CDR2 (germline): LGHDT, YNNKEL (reference sequence). V lost 1 base to trimming and J lost 2 bases; unmatched junction nucleotides: 3. The CDR3 contains 16 residues. In DNA, the CDR3 is TGTGCCAGCAGCCAAGGGACTAGCGGGGCACCCTACGAGCAGTACTTC. It translates to CASSQGTSGAPYEQYF.

The rearrangement links TRBV25-1 to TRBJ1-1; the D gene is possibly TRBD1 (5 bases). V lost 3 bases and J 3 bases, leaving 14 bases between the germline ends. The germline gives CDR1 MGHDK, CDR2 SYGVNS. The CDR3 has 15 amino acids. CDR3 sequence reads: CASSDSRAGDTEAFF. As DNA, the CDR3 is TGTGCCAGCAGTGACTCCAGGGCGGGGGACACTGAAGCTTTCTTT.

The chain uses TRBV6-5 and TRBJ1-3; D is unclear. Germline loops: CDR1 MNHEY, CDR2 SVGAGI. This CDR3 has 15 residues. The ends were cut back, 5 bases at V and 2 bases at J, with 13 bases in the middle. CDR3 bases: TGTGCCAGCAGTCCCCCCGGGGAGGCTGGAAACACCATATATTTT. Protein: CASSPPGEAGNTIYF.

The chain is built from TRBV9 and TRBJ2-5; perhaps TRBD2 as D (6 bases). The V gene's germline CDR1 is SGDLS and CDR2 YYNGEE. The CDR3 is 13 amino acids. The V gene lost 0 bases and the J gene lost 7 bases, with 10 bases spanning the gap. This chain's CDR3 is CASSVGGRGTQYF. For the CDR3, the DNA is TGTGCCAGCAGCGTAGGAGGGCGGGGGACCCAGTACTTC.